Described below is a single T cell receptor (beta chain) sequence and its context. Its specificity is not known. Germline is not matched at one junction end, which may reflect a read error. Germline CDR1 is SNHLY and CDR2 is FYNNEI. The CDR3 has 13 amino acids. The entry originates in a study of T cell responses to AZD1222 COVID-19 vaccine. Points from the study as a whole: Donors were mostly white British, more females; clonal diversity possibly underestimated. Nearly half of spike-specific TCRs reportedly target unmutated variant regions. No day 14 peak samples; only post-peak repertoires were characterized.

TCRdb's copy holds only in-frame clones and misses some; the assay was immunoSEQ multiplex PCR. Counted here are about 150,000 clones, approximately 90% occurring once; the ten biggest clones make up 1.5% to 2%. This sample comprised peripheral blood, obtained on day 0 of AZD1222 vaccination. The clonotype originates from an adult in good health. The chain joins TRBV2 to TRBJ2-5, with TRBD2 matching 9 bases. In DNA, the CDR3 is TGTGCCAGAAGTGCTAGCGGGACCGAGACCCAGTACTTC. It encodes CARSASGTETQYF.